The 16 T cell receptor beta chains in this list originate from one sample, sequenced in a study of T cells in Graves' hyperthyroidism and ophthalmopathy. TCR beta CDR3 region amplification was performed from RNA transcripts. The HTBI primer set drove a first-round RT-PCR of the TCR CDR3. TCRdb reprocessed the multiplex PCR reads with MiXCR, giving one entry per CDR3 protein. The sample has roughly 580,000 distinct CDR3 sequences, 40% to 55% seen once. Material for sequencing was peripheral blood or thyroid tissue (not recorded which). The receptors were gathered from a woman between 18 and 29 years old with Graves' hyperthyroidism.

This chain connects TRBV15 to TRBJ1-1; D is ambiguous. Looked up from germline, CDR1 is LNHNV and CDR2 is YYDKDF (reference sequence). This CDR3 has 14 residues. Trimming stripped 1 base from V and 5 bases from J, with 11 bases between. Here the CDR3 reads CATSRGGGETEAFF. The DNA for the CDR3 is TGTGCCACCAGCAGAGGAGGAGGCGAAACTGAAGCTTTCTTT.

J is TRBJ1-4 and V is TRBV6-6, with TRBD1 matching 9 bases. This CDR3 is 13 amino acids long. Germline V gives CDR1 MNHNY, CDR2 SVGAGI (reference sequence). CDR3 DNA sequence: TGTGCAAGCCTGAGGGACAGGGATGAAAAACTGTTTTTT. As protein: CASLRDRDEKLFF.

The chain uses TRBV10-3 and TRBJ1-1; D may be TRBD1 (5 bases). This CDR3 is built from 15 residues. Germline CDR1 and CDR2: ENHRY and SYGVKD. DNA of the CDR3: TGTGGCAGCAGTTTTAGGCGGGGGATGAACACTGAAGCTTTCTTT. Translation: CGSSFRRGMNTEAFF.

In its sample, this clonotype was seen many times. V usage is TRBV20-1 and J usage is TRBJ1-6; D uncertain. CDR3 size: 13 residues. Germline values: CDR1 DFQATT, CDR2 SNEGSKA (reference sequence). V gave up 3 bases and J gave up 7 bases, with 10 bases separating them. Here the CDR3 reads CSARPTVNSPLHF. The DNA for the CDR3 is TGCAGTGCTAGGCCAACAGTCAATTCACCCCTCCACTTT.

A remark on this clonotype: This clone may be a read error of a much larger clone one base away. The rearrangement uses TRBV7-3 and TRBJ1-2; D may be TRBD1 (6 bases). The V gene lost 4 bases and the J gene lost 3 bases, with 12 bases spanning the gap. This CDR3 is built from 14 residues. Germline values: CDR1 SGHTA, CDR2 FQGTGA. CDR3 in amino acids: CASSCRGKDYGYTF. The DNA of the CDR3 is TGTGCCAGCAGCTGCAGGGGCAAGGACTATGGCTACACCTTC. Together with reference TRBV7-3 and TRBJ1-2, the CDR3 gives the full variable domain: GAGVSQTPSNKVTEKGKYVELRCDPISGHTALYWYRQSLGQGPEFLIYFQGTGAADDSGLPNDRFFAVRPEGSVSTLKIQRTERGDSAVYLCASSCRGKDYGYTFGSGTRLTVV.

This clonotype was counted between two and nine times. J is TRBJ1-5 and V is TRBV7-9; D is unresolved. V gave up 5 bases and J gave up 2 bases, with 13 bases separating them. The CDR3 totals 15 residues. Germline loops: CDR1 SEHNR, CDR2 FQNEAQ (reference sequence). As DNA, the CDR3 is TGTGCCAGCAGCCGAGAGCAGGCGGGCAATCAGCCCCAGCATTTT. Translated: CASSREQAGNQPQHF.

This clonotype was counted a few times. The rearrangement uses TRBV7-6 and TRBJ2-3; tentatively, D is TRBD2 (6 bases). With 5 bases removed from V and 2 bases from J, the gap between germline ends came to 14 bases. The CDR3 has 15 amino acids. CDR1 SGHVS and CDR2 FNYEAQ come from the germline V gene. CDR3: CASSLRGFNTDTQYF. The CDR3 nucleotides read TGTGCCAGCAGCCTACGGGGGTTCAACACAGATACGCAGTATTTT.

This clonotype was observed a few times. The chain carries TRBV11-1 and TRBJ2-7; the D gene is possibly TRBD2 (5 bases). The V gene's germline CDR1 is SGHAT and CDR2 FQDESV (reference sequence). The CDR3 extends over 16 amino acids. The ends were cut back, 6 bases at V and 0 bases at J, with 18 bases in the middle. CDR3 protein: CASSVLSGGYSYEQYF. CDR3 DNA sequence: TGTGCCAGCAGTGTTCTCTCCGGCGGGTACTCCTACGAGCAGTACTTC.

This clonotype was counted a few times. This chain connects TRBV7-4 to TRBJ1-1, with 7 bases lining up with TRBD1. Per the germline V gene, CDR1 is SGHVT and CDR2 is SQSDAQ. The V gene end was trimmed by 0 bases and the J gene end by 3 bases; junction bases not matched to a gene: 10. The CDR3 spans 17 residues. The CDR3, as DNA: TGTGCCAGCAGCTTAGCGAGACAGGGTATATGGGACACTGAAGCTTTCTTT. Encoded protein: CASSLARQGIWDTEAFF.

The chain employs TRBV12-3 or TRBV12-4 and TRBJ2-2, with D possibly matching TRBD1 (6 bases). The length of the CDR3 is 15 residues. Trimming took 6 bases from V and 3 from J, leaving 14 bases between them. Written as DNA, the CDR3 is TGTGCCAGCAGCCCGACAGGAGCCTACACCGGGGAGCTGTTTTTT. It is translated as CASSPTGAYTGELFF.

In regard to this clonotype: The junction and the germline gene differ at one end; a read error may be behind it. This sequence joins TRBV7-9 and TRBJ1-4, with D perhaps matching TRBD1 (6 bases). This CDR3 has 14 amino acids. CDR1 and CDR2 (germline): SEHNR, FQNEAQ (reference sequence). CDR3: CASSRSGEDEKLFF. CDR3 in DNA: TGCGCCAGCAGCCGCTCAGGGGAAGATGAAAAACTGTTTTTT.

The sample holds a few counts of this clonotype. This chain connects TRBV6-1 to TRBJ1-5; no definite D call. V lost 9 bases, J lost 7 bases, and 10 bases lay in between. The CDR3 extends over 11 amino acids. Germline V CDR1 and CDR2: MNHNS, SASEGT. The CDR3 region is CASKTAQPQHF. CDR3 sequence (DNA): TGTGCCAGTAAGACGGCACAGCCCCAGCATTTT.

This clonotype was observed a handful of times. An end of the junction differs from the germline gene, which may be a read error. V is TRBV10-3 and J is TRBJ2-5, with unresolved D. The CDR3 length is 12 residues. The germline gives CDR1 ENHRY, CDR2 SYGVKD. The CDR3 DNA reads TGTGCCAGCAGTACGCCCCAAGAGACCCAGTACTTC. It is translated as CASSTPQETQYF.

Notes on this clonotype: The CDR3 ends on some other residue instead of the conserved phenylalanine or tryptophan, so this is likely a read error. The DNA is left out, because the CDR3 cannot be placed on it with certainty; the CDR3 is given as TCRdb lists it. V gene TRBV5-1 combines with J gene TRBJ2-6; the DNA was not used to check the table's D call, TRBD1. The CDR3 contains 8 residues when both ends are counted. The V gene's germline CDR1 is SGHRS and CDR2 YFSETQ. CDR3 in amino acids: CASSRETS.

This chain connects TRBV7-6 to TRBJ2-2; D perhaps matches TRBD1 (5 bases). The germline V gene has CDR1 SGHVS and CDR2 FNYEAQ. The CDR3 spans 12 residues. V gave up 3 bases and J gave up 7 bases, with 6 bases separating them. The CDR3 loop reads CASSFQGGELFF. Here the CDR3 DNA reads TGTGCCAGCAGCTTTCAGGGCGGGGAGCTGTTTTTT.

J is TRBJ1-5 and V is TRBV19; 7 nucleotides agree with TRBD1. V shed 3 bases, J shed 8 bases, and the junction held 7 bases outside the gene matches. The CDR3 spans 14 residues. CDR1 is LNHDA, CDR2 SQIVND, per germline (reference sequence). The CDR3 loop reads CASSIDRVREPQHF. The CDR3 DNA is TGTGCCAGTAGTATTGACAGGGTTCGTGAGCCCCAGCATTTT.